This T cell receptor beta chain was identified in a study of T-cell reconstitution after alpha-beta-depleted transplantation in children. This CDR3 is 16 amino acids long. Germline CDR1 SEHNR, CDR2 FQNEAQ (reference sequence). V dropped 5 bases and J dropped 4; count of bases not matched to a gene: 6. Library preparation (for TCRbeta) was performed with unique molecular identifiers. One entry per CDR3 protein, called by TCRdb with MiXCR from the PCR reads. The sample comprises 400,000 to 450,000 distinct CDR3 sequences, 43% of which are singletons, and under 35% rests with the top ten. This clonotype was observed once. Its matching antigen is unknown. Study results and caveats: Once a year had passed after transplant, T-cell counts and diversity came mostly from newly produced T cells.

The clonotype was recovered from a girl aged 2-10 years with aplastic anemia, due to receive a stem cell transplant. The starting material was PBMCs, obtained before TCRalphabeta/CD19-depleted stem cell transplant. V usage is TRBV7-9 and J usage is TRBJ2-5; 14 bases are shared with TRBD2. CDR3 bases: TGTGCCAGCAGCATTGGGACTAGCGGGAGCGGAGAGACCCAGTACTTC. Its translation is CASSIGTSGSGETQYF.